In this sample, the clone carrying this T cell receptor beta chain turned up many times. Its antigen is still unknown. The CDR3 runs 15 residues. Deletions cut 5 bases from V and 0 bases from J, with 13 bases between. Per the germline V gene, CDR1 is MDHEN and CDR2 is SYDVKM. This sample is drawn from a study of T-cell reconstitution after alpha-beta-depleted transplantation in children. The study, taken as a whole, reports: Hyperexpanded clones declined; after one year, newly produced T cells mostly supplied diversity. By about two months after transplant, alpha-beta T cells reportedly arose from several hundred graft clones that had expanded. TCRbeta diversity was high at day 60 in some patients (a result of surviving recipient T cells and thymic progenitors).

Unique molecular identifiers were used in preparing the TCRbeta library. TCRdb reprocessed the PCR reads with MiXCR, giving one entry per CDR3 protein. Of 250,000 to 300,000 distinct CDR3 sequences listed, 10% were seen once; the top ten hold around 7.5%. This receptor was identified in a boy in the first two years of life with acute myeloid leukemia, due to receive a stem cell transplant. The J gene is TRBJ1-1, the V gene TRBV28; a weak D match, TRBD1 (5 bases). The source was PBMCs, collected before TCRalphabeta/CD19-depleted stem cell transplant. The CDR3 DNA sequence: TGTGCCAGCAGTCCAGGGTACAGGATGAACACTGAAGCTTTCTTT. It specifies CASSPGYRMNTEAFF.